The rows below give T cell receptor beta chains drawn from one sample of a study of post-analysis software for immune sequencing data. TCRdb called the PCR reads again in MiXCR, with one record for every CDR3 protein. The table shows some 260,000 distinct CDR3 sequences, with 30% to 45% occurring only once. The sequencing sample was made of blood. These TCRs come from a girl aged 5-17 years with multiple sclerosis. Both conserved end residues are part of each CDR3.

v_gene	CDR3aa
TRBV20-1	CSANRDSLYEQYF
TRBV10-3	CAISEPTSGRNEQFF
TRBV20-1	CSARGTGVEKLFF
TRBV7-2	CASSLHGGGAAYNEQFF
TRBV7-2	CASRVGGNEQFF
TRBV29-1	CSAHRGGGNEQFF
TRBV12-3/TRBV12-4	CAHSPRGADTQYF
TRBV7-7	CASSLGLGSGANVRIF
TRBV20-1	CSAGVGGQAAEAFF
TRBV6-5	CASSSGQRQYF
TRBV28	CASSLKSPYNEQFF
TRBV5-1	CASSDKTSTHEQFF